The rows below give T cell receptor beta chains drawn from one sample of a study of T cells after yellow fever vaccination. MiXCR, run by TCRdb on the 5' RACE reads, gives a single entry per CDR3 protein. The table shows about 220,000 distinct CDR3 sequences, with less than 3.5% occurring only once. This specimen consisted of CD4+ T cells sorted from PBMCs, obtained 10 days after the yellow fever booster vaccination. Every receptor here comes from a man younger than 30 who received the YFV17D yellow fever vaccine. Both conserved end residues are part of each CDR3. A D gene is named only where the DNA matches it firmly. Clone size is stated in some rows and not others, as once, few, many or a class when expanded.

>16|-|TRBJ2-5|TRBV7-8|many
TGTGCCAGCAGCTTTAAAATGTCCCTGGGGCGGGAGACCCAGTACTTC
CASSFKMSLGRETQYF
>12|-|TRBJ2-2|TRBV5-1|few
TGCGCCAGCAAACAGGGAACCGGGGAGCTGTTTTTT
CASKQGTGELFF
>13|-|TRBJ1-2|TRBV7-6|-
TGTGCCAGCAGGGGACTGAGGGACTATGGCTACACCTTC
CASRGLRDYGYTF
>16|TRBD1|TRBJ2-7|TRBV4-3|many
TGCGCCAGCAGCCAAAGCTACGACAGGGGTGGGGTCGAGCAGTACTTC
CASSQSYDRGGVEQYF
>17|TRBD2|TRBJ2-5|TRBV11-2|-
TGTGCCAGCACCCTAGGTTGGACTAGCGGGGCACAAGAGACCCAGTACTTC
CASTLGWTSGAQETQYF
>20|TRBD2|TRBJ2-5|TRBV5-1|many
TGCGCCAGCAGCTCGACAGGGGCGAAGGCTAGCGGGGGATCCCAAGAGACCCAGTACTTC
CASSSTGAKASGGSQETQYF
>15|TRBD1|TRBJ1-2|TRBV5-1|many
TGCGCCAGCAGCCTCGGGACAGGGGATACCTATGGCTACACCTTC
CASSLGTGDTYGYTF
>11|TRBD1|TRBJ2-2|TRBV30|many
TGTGCCTGGAGTGTACAGGGGGCTCTGTTTTTT
CAWSVQGALFF
>15|TRBD1|TRBJ2-6|TRBV7-8|-
TGTGCCAGCAGATACAGGGGATCTGGGGCCAACGTCCTGACTTTC
CASRYRGSGANVLTF
>13|-|TRBJ1-5|TRBV7-8|many
TGTGCCAGCAGCTTCCAGGGTGAACAGCCCCAGCATTTT
CASSFQGEQPQHF
>16|TRBD1|TRBJ1-1|TRBV18|-
TGTGCCAGCTCGCCCGGGACAGGGGGCACGAACACTGAAGCTTTCTTT
CASSPGTGGTNTEAFF
>14|-|TRBJ2-5|TRBV20-1|-
TGCAGTGCTAGAGCCCGGGACCGACGAGAGACCCAGTACTTC
CSARARDRRETQYF
>16|-|TRBJ1-6|TRBV10-3|many
TGTGCCATCAGTGCCTCCGACGGAGTAACTACTTCACCCCTCCACTTT
CAISASDGVTTSPLHF
>15|-|TRBJ1-2|TRBV4-2|few
TGTGCCAGCAGCCAAGTTGAGGACGGGGTCGATGGCTACACCTTC
CASSQVEDGVDGYTF
>16|-|TRBJ1-1|TRBV7-9|-
TGTGCCAGCAGCCCCCAAAGCGGACAGTTGAACACTGAAGCTTTCTTT
CASSPQSGQLNTEAFF
>13|TRBD1|TRBJ1-2|TRBV29-1|-
TGCAGCGCCGGACAGGGGCCTAACTATGGCTACACCTTC
CSAGQGPNYGYTF
>14|-|TRBJ1-1|TRBV6-1|-
TGTGCCAGCAACCGAGGACAGCCGGTCACTGAAGCTTTCTTT
CASNRGQPVTEAFF
>17|TRBD1|TRBJ2-1|TRBV9|few
TGTGCCAGCAGCGTAGCCCGGACAGGGCCGCGGGTTAATGAGCAGTTCTTC
CASSVARTGPRVNEQFF
>12|-|TRBJ2-1|TRBV7-2|many
TGTGCCAGCAGCCTGATCTTCGGGGTTCAGTTCTTC
CASSLIFGVQFF
>14|TRBD2|TRBJ2-1|TRBV20-1|many
TGCAGTGCTAGAGCTGGCGGGGGGGCGTCTGAGCAGTTCTTC
CSARAGGGASEQFF
>13|-|TRBJ2-7|TRBV5-4|few
TGTGCCACGAAGGCGTTGAGCTCCTACGAGCAGTACTTC
CATKALSSYEQYF
>14|-|TRBJ1-1|TRBV4-1|many
TGCGCCAGCAGCCAAGATCCGGGGAACACTGAAGCTTTCTTT
CASSQDPGNTEAFF
>16|-|TRBJ2-3|TRBV5-1|-
TGCGCCAGCAGCTTGGGGGACGTCTCGGGCACAGATACGCAGTATTTT
CASSLGDVSGTDTQYF
>14|TRBD2|TRBJ2-1|TRBV7-2|many
TGTGCCAGCAGCTTACCCCCTAGCGGGGGTGAGCAGTTCTTC
CASSLPPSGGEQFF
>18|-|TRBJ1-5|TRBV19|-
TGTGCCAGTAGTTCAATATCCGGGGGGCCGACAGTCAATCAGCCCCAGCATTTT
CASSSISGGPTVNQPQHF
>13|-|TRBJ2-1|TRBV18|many
TGTGCCAGCTCACCACCGGGTGGCAATGAGCAGTTCTTC
CASSPPGGNEQFF
>13|-|TRBJ1-2|TRBV20-1|many
TGCAGTGCCCCCATCGGAGTGTACTATGGCTACACCTTC
CSAPIGVYYGYTF